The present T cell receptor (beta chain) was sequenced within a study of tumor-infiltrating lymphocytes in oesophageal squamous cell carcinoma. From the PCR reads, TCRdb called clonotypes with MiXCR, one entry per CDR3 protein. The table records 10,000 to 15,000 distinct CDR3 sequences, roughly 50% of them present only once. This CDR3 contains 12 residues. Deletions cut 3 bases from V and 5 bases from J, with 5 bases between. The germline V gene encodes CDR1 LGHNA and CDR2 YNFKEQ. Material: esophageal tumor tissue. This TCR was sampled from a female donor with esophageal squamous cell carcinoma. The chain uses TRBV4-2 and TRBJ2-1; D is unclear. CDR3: CASSHRDNEQFF. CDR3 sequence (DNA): TGTGCCAGCAGCCATCGAGACAATGAGCAGTTCTTC.